This T cell receptor beta chain was observed in a study of T cell repertoires in cytomegalovirus infection. A remark on this clonotype: The antigen remains unidentified.

V lost 8 bases, J lost 3 bases, and 13 bases lay in between. The length of the CDR3 is 14 residues. Germline CDR1 and CDR2: ENHRY and SYGVKD. MiXCR was run by TCRdb on the reads, yielding one entry per CDR3 protein. The sample comprises approximately 300,000 distinct CDR3 sequences, just under 25% of which are singletons, and roughly 13% rests with the top ten. This specimen consisted of cultured PBMCs, obtained from culture after CMV antigen stimulation. This receptor was obtained from a human donor in good health (CMV status not recorded). Some clones in this sample may be carry-over from other donors' samples. This chain uses TRBV10-3 with TRBJ1-4; tentatively, D is TRBD1 (5 bases). CDR3 region: CAIRAAGPNEKLFF. For the CDR3, the DNA is TGTGCCATCCGGGCGGCAGGGCCTAATGAAAAACTGTTTTTT.